This T cell receptor (beta chain) derives from a study of human T cells and chemical hapten exposure. CDR1 is LGHNA, CDR2 YNFKEQ, per germline. This CDR3 has 17 amino acids. The V gene end was trimmed by 4 bases and the J gene end by 1 base; junction bases not matched to a gene: 4. TCRdb reprocessed the RACE reads with MiXCR, giving one entry per CDR3 protein. Among 300,000 to 450,000 distinct CDR3 sequences listed, approximately 5.1% were seen once. This clonotype was counted a few times. Sample time point: pre-sensitization, week 0. The treatment is: therapeutic diphenylcyclopropenone sensitization with weekly scalp DPC.

The material sequenced was whole blood, taken in connection with sensitization to the hapten diphenylcyclopropenone (DPC). This clonotype was sampled from a woman in her forties or fifties with alopecia areata. Some clones in this sample may be carry-over from other donors' samples. The chain has TRBV4-2 and TRBJ2-5; 15 bases match TRBD2. This chain's CDR3 is CASSLGTSGGSQETQYF. CDR3 in DNA: TGTGCCAGCAGCCTTGGGACTAGCGGGGGGTCCCAAGAGACCCAGTACTTC.